Each of the 28 T cell receptor beta chains below was sequenced from the same sample in a study of glioma-infiltrating T cells after dendritic cell vaccination. TCRdb's copy holds only in-frame clones and misses some; the assay was immunoSEQ multiplex PCR. The data contain tens of thousands of clones, 75% to 85% of them singletons. Sequencing used blood, obtained before dendritic cell vaccination. These receptor sequences come from a human donor with glioblastoma.

The genes are TRBV29-1 and TRBJ2-3; 9 positions match TRBD2. Germline V gene sequence: CDR1 SQVTM, CDR2 ANQGSEA. Trimming cost V 4 bases and J 0 bases; bases outside gene matches: 2. The CDR3 covers 14 residues. The CDR3 spells CSVASGVSTDTQYF. The CDR3 DNA reads as TGCAGCGTTGCTAGCGGGGTTAGCACAGATACGCAGTATTTT.

The V and J genes are TRBV5-1 and TRBJ1-2, with D hard to call. V was trimmed by 4 bases and J by 8 bases, leaving 21 bases between them. Germline CDR1 reads SGHRS; CDR2 reads YFSETQ. CDR3 length: 15 amino acids. The CDR3 DNA sequence: TGCGCCAGCAGCCCACGCCGCAACGGAGCGGGAGGCTACACCTTC. This sequence encodes CASSPRRNGAGGYTF.

The chain has TRBV6-4 and TRBJ2-3; 8 positions match TRBD1. Germline CDR1 reads MRHNA; CDR2 reads SNTAGT. This CDR3 has 16 amino acids. Losses at the gene ends were 1 base for V and 2 bases for J; bases not matched to a gene: 5. The CDR3 DNA is TGTGCCAGCAGTGACTTCTACAGGGGGGACACAGATACGCAGTATTTT. Its translation is CASSDFYRGDTDTQYF.

V is TRBV18 and J is TRBJ2-1; 9 nucleotides match TRBD2. Trimming took 2 bases from V and 6 from J; bases not matched to a gene: 5. Germline values: CDR1 KGHSH, CDR2 LQKENI. The CDR3 has 15 residues. In DNA form, the CDR3 reads TGTGCCAGCTCACCAGGTAAGCGGGGGGTCAATGAGCAGTTCTTC. Translating it yields CASSPGKRGVNEQFF.

This clone was recorded only once. A junction end diverges from the germline sequence, so it may reflect a read error. The chain links TRBV19 to TRBJ2-1; D possibly corresponds to TRBD2 (5 bases). Germline CDR1 is LNHDA and CDR2 is SQIVND (reference sequence). The CDR3 runs 15 residues. The CDR3 sequence: CASRGGLEWYNEQFF. The CDR3 DNA follows: TGTGCGAGTAGAGGTGGACTGGAGTGGTACAATGAGCAGTTCTTC.

The gene calls are TRBV6-4 and TRBJ2-2; weak D call: TRBD1 (5 bases). The V and J ends lost 2 bases and 5 bases respectively, with 9 bases between them. The germline CDR1 and CDR2 sequences are MRHNA and SNTAGT. The CDR3 runs 14 residues. The CDR3 nucleotides read TGTGCCAGCAGTGACCAGGGTGGAACCGGGGAGCTGTTTTTT. Amino acid sequence: CASSDQGGTGELFF.

The chain is built from TRBV28 and TRBJ1-2, with D hard to call. V was clipped by 6 bases and J by 5 bases, with 13 bases between them. Germline V CDR1 and CDR2: MDHEN, SYDVKM. The CDR3 has 13 residues. In nucleotides, the CDR3 is TGTGCCAGCAGACGCGCCCCAGGTTATGGCTACACCTTC. This encodes CASRRAPGYGYTF.

The V call is TRBV28, the J call TRBJ2-7; 7 bases align to TRBD1. The germline V gene encodes CDR1 MDHEN and CDR2 SYDVKM. V lost 6 bases and J lost 3; bases outside the gene matches: 11. The CDR3 runs 15 residues. CDR3 nucleotide sequence: TGTGCCAGCAGACGCCGGGGACAGAGGAACTACGAGCAGTACTTC. This translates into CASRRRGQRNYEQYF.

The chain uses TRBV4-1 and TRBJ2-3, with 7 bases identical to TRBD1. With V trimmed by 4 bases and J by 5 bases, 15 bases remained unmatched. CDR1 and CDR2 (germline): MGHRA, YSYEKL. The CDR3 covers 17 residues. The CDR3: CASSLQVDRDILDTQYF. In nucleotides, the CDR3 is TGCGCCAGCAGCCTCCAAGTCGACAGGGATATATTAGATACGCAGTATTTT.

This clone was counted between two and nine times. This chain uses TRBV6-4 with TRBJ2-3; TRBD2 matches 8 bases. The trim removed 4 bases at V and 2 bases at J, leaving 5 bases unmatched. Germline V gene lookup returns CDR1 MRHNA and CDR2 SNTAGT. There are 15 residues in the CDR3. CDR3 amino acids: CASSGVAGTTDTQYF. The CDR3 nucleotides read TGTGCCAGCAGTGGGGTAGCGGGGACCACAGATACGCAGTATTTT.

V gene TRBV4-1 combines with J gene TRBJ2-1; 9 nucleotides match TRBD2. J gave up 3 bases and V 1 base, and 7 bases lay outside the gene matches. The CDR3 is 17 residues long. CDR1 and CDR2 from the germline V gene are MGHRA and YSYEKL. The CDR3 nucleotides are TGCGCCAGCAGCCAAGGGGGCGGGGGGGCTATCTACAATGAGCAGTTCTTC. This codes for CASSQGGGGAIYNEQFF.

The chain couples TRBV6-5 to TRBJ1-1; TRBD1 matches 9 bases. The CDR3 consists of 13 residues. V gave up 10 bases and J gave up 5 bases; unmatched junction bases: 8. The germline gives CDR1 MNHEY, CDR2 SVGAGI. CDR3 in amino acids: CATAQGAETEAFF. The CDR3 DNA reads as TGTGCCACTGCACAGGGGGCGGAGACTGAAGCTTTCTTT.

In its sample, this clone was seen a few times. The CDR3 is CASISQGKGANVLTF. CDR3 bases: TGTGCCAGTATTTCACAGGGGAAAGGGGCCAACGTCCTGACTTTC. The V call is TRBV19, the J call TRBJ2-6; 7 nucleotides line up with TRBD1. This CDR3 is 15 amino acids long. CDR1 and CDR2 from the germline V gene are LNHDA and SQIVND (reference sequence). V gave up 7 bases and J gave up 4 bases; unmatched junction bases: 7.

The chain employs TRBV19 and TRBJ1-1, with D possibly matching TRBD1 (6 bases). V lost 3 bases, J lost 7 bases, and 12 bases lay in between. CDR1 and CDR2 (germline): LNHDA, SQIVND (reference sequence). This CDR3 is built from 13 residues. The CDR3 nucleotides read TGTGCCAGTAGTATGGACAGAAGGGGTGAAGCTTTCTTT. Its translation: CASSMDRRGEAFF.

This chain's CDR3 is CASSQASAQETQYF. CDR3 sequence (DNA): TGTGCCAGCAGCCAGGCTAGCGCCCAAGAGACCCAGTACTTC. This chain links TRBV7-6 with TRBJ2-5; a weak D match, TRBD2 (6 bases). The germline V gene encodes CDR1 SGHVS and CDR2 FNYEAQ. Trimming stripped 5 bases from V and 1 base from J, with 11 bases between. The CDR3 sequence is 14 residues long.

This clone was counted a single time. J is TRBJ2-7 and V is TRBV11-2; weak D call: TRBD2 (6 bases). There are 14 residues in the CDR3. Between the trimmed V and J ends, which lost 4 bases and 3 bases, there was a span of 13 bases. The germline CDR1 and CDR2 sequences are SGHAT and FQNNGV. CDR3 residues: CASSSGGIIYEQYF. The DNA for the CDR3 is TGTGCCAGCAGCTCGGGCGGGATCATCTACGAGCAGTACTTC.

The chain joins TRBV27 to TRBJ2-1; D might be TRBD1 (5 bases). This CDR3 contains 10 residues. V was pared by 2 bases and J by 14 bases, with 7 bases between. From germline, CDR1 is MNHEY and CDR2 SMNVEV (reference sequence). The DNA of the CDR3 is TGTGCCAGCAGTTTAGACAGAAAGTTCTTC. This sequence encodes CASSLDRKFF.

The chain is built from TRBV6-5 and TRBJ2-5, with 9 bases identical to TRBD1. The DNA end lines up better with TRBJ2-7; the J call may be wrong. This CDR3 region has 14 residues. Germline CDR1 reads MNHEY; CDR2 reads SVGAGI. This chain's CDR3 is CASSYSGQGSEQYF. The CDR3 bases are TGTGCCAGCAGTTACTCGGGACAGGGAAGCGAGCAGTACTTC.

The rearrangement links TRBV7-9 to TRBJ2-5; 8 positions match TRBD2. The CDR3 is 15 residues long. The germline CDR1 and CDR2 sequences are SEHNR and FQNEAQ (reference sequence). V was clipped by 3 bases and J by 2 bases; unmatched bases: 5. CDR3 in amino acids: CASSFERGPQETQYF. The CDR3 DNA reads as TGTGCCAGCAGCTTCGAGCGGGGGCCGCAAGAGACCCAGTACTTC.

The chain combines TRBV30 with TRBJ1-5, with D possibly matching TRBD1 (6 bases). The CDR3 sequence is 13 residues long. Trimming removed 1 base from V and 4 bases from J, with 8 bases in between. CDR1 and CDR2 (germline): GTSNPN, SVGIG (reference sequence). The CDR3 here is CAWSAQGNQPQHF. The CDR3 DNA is TGTGCCTGGAGTGCACAGGGAAATCAGCCCCAGCATTTT.

The V gene is TRBV10-2, the J gene TRBJ2-5, with a possible D match to TRBD2 (5 bases). V lost 7 bases, J lost 0 bases, and 18 bases lay in between. The CDR3 is 16 residues long. Per germline, CDR1 WSHSY and CDR2 SAAADI. CDR3: CASTPIGVDDQETQYF. The DNA for the CDR3 is TGCGCCAGCACCCCGATCGGGGTGGACGACCAAGAGACCCAGTACTTC.

V gene TRBV5-6 combines with J gene TRBJ1-2; possibly TRBD1 for D (6 bases). The length of the CDR3 is 14 residues. CDR1 is SGHDT and CDR2 is YYEEEE in the germline V gene. V was shortened by 3 bases and J by 4 bases, with 13 bases between the two germline ends. The CDR3 loop is CASSSPTGGYGYTF. The DNA of the CDR3 is TGTGCCAGCAGCTCCCCGACAGGTGGCTATGGCTACACCTTC. Together with reference TRBV5-6 and TRBJ1-2, the CDR3 gives the full variable domain: DAGVTQSPTHLIKTRGQQVTLRCSPKSGHDTVSWYQQALGQGPQFIFQYYEEEERQRGNFPDRFSGHQFPNYSSELNVNALLLGDSALYLCASSSPTGGYGYTFGSGTRLTVV.

The chain is built from TRBV10-2 and TRBJ2-5, with 10 bases that match TRBD2. The J call is uncertain, as TRBJ2-7 better fits the DNA end. Per the germline V gene, CDR1 is WSHSY and CDR2 is SAAADI. The CDR3 totals 15 residues. The CDR3 DNA sequence: TGCGCCAGCAGTGAGATAGCGGGGGGTTCCTACGAGCAGTACTTC. It specifies CASSEIAGGSYEQYF.

The V and J genes are TRBV6-1 and TRBJ2-7; 11 bases line up with TRBD2. The CDR3 is 16 residues long. V shed 5 bases, J shed 6 bases, and the junction held 12 bases outside the gene matches. Germline V lookup: CDR1 MNHNS, CDR2 SASEGT. The CDR3 loop reads CASSQVLAGAIREQYF. The DNA for the CDR3 is TGTGCCAGCAGTCAAGTACTAGCGGGGGCCATTCGCGAGCAGTACTTC.

The chain has TRBV5-4 and TRBJ2-5; 7 nucleotides align to TRBD2. J was trimmed by 5 bases and V by 4 bases; bases with no gene match: 5. Germline-derived CDR1 and CDR2 are SGHNT and YYREEE (reference sequence). The CDR3 covers 13 residues. The chain's CDR3 is CASSVSGVETQYF. As DNA, the CDR3 is TGTGCCAGCAGCGTGAGCGGGGTTGAGACCCAGTACTTC.

The chain has TRBV7-2 and TRBJ1-3; D not resolved. Per the germline V gene, CDR1 is SGHTA and CDR2 is FQGNSA. Between the trimmed V and J ends, which lost 2 bases and 7 bases, there was a span of 15 bases. The CDR3 loop spans 15 amino acids. The CDR3 DNA reads TGTGCCAGCAGCTTATTGGGAGGAACTAGTAACACCATATATTTT. The encoded protein is CASSLLGGTSNTIYF.

The gene calls are TRBV5-1 and TRBJ2-7; 7 bases align to TRBD2. V gave up 4 bases and J gave up 2 bases; unmatched junction bases: 6. This CDR3 is built from 14 residues. CDR1 is SGHRS and CDR2 is YFSETQ in the germline V gene. CDR3 coding DNA: TGCGCCAGCAGCACGAATCGGGGGGCCTACGAGCAGTACTTC. Protein sequence: CASSTNRGAYEQYF.

This sequence joins TRBV6-4 and TRBJ2-6, with 7 bases that match TRBD2. V shed 4 bases and J 2 bases; nucleotides not matched to a gene: 2. This CDR3 is built from 15 residues. CDR1 MRHNA and CDR2 SNTAGT come from the germline V gene. In nucleotides, the CDR3 is TGTGCCAGCAGTGTGGGGGGGACTGGGGCCAACGTCCTGACTTTC. This sequence encodes CASSVGGTGANVLTF.